This T cell receptor beta chain is from a study of T cells in Graves' hyperthyroidism and ophthalmopathy (dated by TCRdb to the late 2010s). With regard to the full study: Peripheral blood samples were taken at initial diagnosis, before any treatment was given. TCR Vbeta CDR3 sequencing of 135 peripheral blood samples (over 40 ophthalmopathy, around 80 hyperthyroidism and roughly 17 progressor patients) is reported in the paper. Following sampling, methimazole starting at 30 mg daily was given to hyperthyroidism patients, and high-dose intravenous methylprednisolone was given to ophthalmopathy patients. A discovery cohort of 95 to 100 patients, 43 with Graves' ophthalmopathy and about 60 with stable Graves' hyperthyroidism, was used to find distinguishing TCR V-J signatures. Thyroid tissue and blood T-cell repertoires from six Graves' hyperthyroidism patients were also compared in the study. Whether ophthalmopathy could be predicted prospectively was tested in an independent validation cohort made up of roughly 19 hyperthyroidism patients plus 17 patients who later progressed to ophthalmopathy. The roughly 90 discovery patients were divided at random into training and test sets in a 7:3 ratio.

Ophthalmopathy patients had moderately to severely active disease, Clinical Activity Score of at least 3, NOSPECS grade of at least 4, and duration under 3 months. The study excluded patients with uncontrolled infections, other autoimmune diseases, pregnancy or lactation. Diagnoses relied on clinical symptoms, serum thyroxine and TRAb, thyroid ultrasound and orbital computed tomography. PBMCs were isolated from more than 9 ml of fresh peripheral blood by Ficoll-Paque density gradient centrifugation. Total RNA was extracted using Trizol reagent, and RNA quality was assessed on an Agilent 2100 Bioanalyzer. Amplification of TCR beta CDR3 regions was carried out from RNA transcripts. The TCR CDR3 was subjected to a first round of RT-PCR using the HTBI primer set and the Qiagen OneStep RT-PCR kit. Libraries were constructed in a second round of multiplex PCR, after which size selection and purification were performed. The libraries were sequenced on an Illumina HiSeq2000 using paired-end 100 bp reads. In the authors' own workflow: Raw data were processed with SOAPnuke, discarding reads with adapters, uncalled bases, mean Phred below 15, or no exact constant-primer or identifier match. High-quality paired reads were merged with COPE v1.2.5, and unique nucleotide sequences were defined as clonotypes. MiTCR v1.1 was used to align clonotypes to the IMGT TRBV, TRBD and TRBJ reference segments. Analysis was restricted to V-J combinations with a frequency above 0.0001, which covered roughly 99% of repertoires. A TCS score was defined as the ratio of F50 (clonal expansion) to E x V (chaos), with BLOSUM62-based TCRdist applied between CDR3 peptides within each V-J. Welch's t-statistics and random forest reduced roughly 540 V-J features to around 14, which were used in a naive Bayes classifier (R e1071). TCRdb applied fastp at Q25 and MiXCR to the public reads, then kept only in-frame beta chains. Rows matching on CDR3 protein sequence are summarized as one entry with the most common DNA and genes. Clone size and V and J calls follow TCRdb, not the original study. Present in this sample are about 410,000 distinct CDR3 sequences, roughly 15% of which were seen just once. The leading ten clones occupy roughly a fifth of the sample.

General findings and caveats noted by the study authors: Most expanded thyroid clonotypes (frequency above 0.001) were also detected in blood, suggesting blood repertoires may reflect thyroid immune responses. A 13 V-J signature model separated ophthalmopathy from stable hyperthyroidism, with around 90% sensitivity and about 81% specificity in cross-validation and 80%/75% in testing. No statistical method was used to fix the sample size in advance, and group allocation was not hidden from the investigators. In validation, the model predicted progression to ophthalmopathy a median of roughly 6.5 months before onset, with roughly 68% sensitivity and almost 75% specificity.

CDR1 MNHEY and CDR2 SVGEGT were looked up in the germline V gene. Ends trimmed: V by 0 bases, J by 3 bases; bases unmatched to a gene: 3. The CDR3 measures 15 amino acids from cysteine to phenylalanine. Only the CDR3 region is kept as DNA, spanning 45 bases read in frame from base 1. This clonotype was seen at least ten times. There is no known antigen for this receptor. Base qualities are not recorded, but no much larger clone differs from it by a single base. This clonotype originated in a woman in her thirties with Graves' ophthalmopathy. The sample was blood. This sequence uses TRBV6-2 or TRBV6-3 and TRBJ2-7, with 9 junctional bases fitting TRBD1. In nucleotide form, the sequence is TGTGCCAGCAGTTACTCGGAGACAGGGGGCTACGAGCAGTACTTC. The resulting protein is CASSYSETGGYEQYF.